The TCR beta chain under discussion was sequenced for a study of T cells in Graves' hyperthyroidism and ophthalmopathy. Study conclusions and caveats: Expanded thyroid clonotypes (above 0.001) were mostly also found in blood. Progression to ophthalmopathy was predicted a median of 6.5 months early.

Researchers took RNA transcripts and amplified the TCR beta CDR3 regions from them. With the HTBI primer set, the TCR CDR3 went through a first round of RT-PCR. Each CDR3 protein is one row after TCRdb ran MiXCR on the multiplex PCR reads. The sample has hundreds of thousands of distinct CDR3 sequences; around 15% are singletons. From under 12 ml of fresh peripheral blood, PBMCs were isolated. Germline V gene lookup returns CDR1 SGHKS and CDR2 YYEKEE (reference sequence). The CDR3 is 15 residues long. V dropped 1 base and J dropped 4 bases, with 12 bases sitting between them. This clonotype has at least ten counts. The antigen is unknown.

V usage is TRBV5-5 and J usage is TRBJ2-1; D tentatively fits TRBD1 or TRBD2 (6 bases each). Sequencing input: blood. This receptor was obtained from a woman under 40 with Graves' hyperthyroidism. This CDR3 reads CASSLRGSGYNEQFF. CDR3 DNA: TGTGCCAGCAGCTTGAGGGGGAGCGGGTACAATGAGCAGTTCTTC.